One sample yielded the 26 T cell receptor beta chains listed below, sequenced in a study of cytomegalovirus exposure and HLA in healthy donors. PCR involved 60 Vbeta and 13 Jbeta primers. TCRdb's table, derived via immunoSEQ multiplex PCR, lists solely in-frame clones and lacks some. Of about 81,000 clones listed, 77% were seen once; the top ten hold around 3.1%. The sequenced sample was PBMCs. These receptors originate from a man aged 50 to 59 in good health and CMV-seropositive.

V gene TRBV19 combines with J gene TRBJ2-7; D is perhaps TRBD1 (5 bases). CDR3 length: 13 amino acids. Germline V gene data show CDR1 as LNHDA and CDR2 as SQIVND (reference sequence). V lost 6 bases to trimming and J lost 6 bases, with 15 bases between them. CDR3 DNA: TGTGCCAGTAGGAGGCAGGGTAGAGGCGAGCAGTACTTC. As protein: CASRRQGRGEQYF.

The J gene is TRBJ1-5, the V gene TRBV6-1; D not certain. V shed 4 bases and J shed 0 bases, with 10 bases lying between them. Germline CDR1 and CDR2: MNHNS and SASEGT. The CDR3 totals 15 residues. CDR3 sequence reads: CASSVEMYSNQPQHF. The CDR3, as DNA: TGTGCCAGCAGTGTTGAGATGTATAGCAATCAGCCCCAGCATTTT.

The rearrangement uses TRBV30 and TRBJ1-5; no clear D gene. This CDR3 spans 14 amino acids. V lost 1 base and J 11 bases, leaving 18 bases between the germline ends. CDR1 GTSNPN and CDR2 SVGIG come from the germline V gene (reference sequence). The DNA of the CDR3 is TGTGCCTGGAGTGGGAACCGGGGAGAATCAGCCCAGCATTTT. Its protein is CAWSGNRGESAQHF. Complete variable domain (other parts from reference TRBV30 and TRBJ1-5): SQTIHQWPATLVQPVGSPLSLECTVEGTSNPNLYWYRQAAGRGLQLLFYSVGIGQISSEVPQNLSASRPQDRQFILSSKKLLLSDSGFYLCAWSGNRGESAQHFGDGTRLSIL.

This clone was seen once. The CDR3 coding sequence is TGTGCCAGCAGTTTATCTGGGGGGATCAACACCGGGGAGCTGTTTTTT. The encoded protein is CASSLSGGINTGELFF. This chain joins TRBV27 and TRBJ2-2; D perhaps matches TRBD2 (6 bases). This CDR3 contains 16 residues. The V and J ends lost 0 bases and 2 bases respectively, with 10 bases between them. Germline CDR1 and CDR2: MNHEY and SMNVEV (reference sequence).

J is TRBJ2-5 and V is TRBV14; D is possibly TRBD1 (6 bases). Germline V gives CDR1 SGHDN, CDR2 FVKESK. CDR3 length: 15 amino acids. V gave up 3 bases and J gave up 1 base, with 12 bases separating them. CDR3 region: CASSHFGTTQETQYF. CDR3 DNA: TGTGCCAGCAGCCACTTCGGGACAACCCAAGAGACCCAGTACTTC.

This clone has a handful of counts. The chain carries TRBV19 and TRBJ2-3; no clear D gene. The CDR3 is made up of 15 amino acids. Looked up from germline, CDR1 is LNHDA and CDR2 is SQIVND (reference sequence). Trimming removed 9 bases from V and 2 bases from J, with 18 bases in between. CDR3 in DNA: TGTGCCAGCGTCGGAGAGGAGAGAACCACAGATACGCAGTATTTT. Protein product: CASVGEERTTDTQYF.

Concerning this clone itself: The germline gene is not matched at one end of the junction; a read error may be the cause. The chain uses TRBV7-9 and TRBJ1-2, with D hard to call. The germline CDR1 and CDR2 sequences are SEHNR and FQNEAQ (reference sequence). This CDR3 region has 13 residues. CDR3 in DNA: TGTTCCAGCAGCCCTGCGAGCAACTATGGCTACACCTTC. It codes for CSSSPASNYGYTF.

The rearrangement joins TRBV28 to TRBJ1-2, with 11 bases that match TRBD1. This CDR3 has 13 amino acids. V lost 8 bases and J lost 5; bases outside the gene matches: 4. Germline assignment: CDR1 MDHEN and CDR2 SYDVKM. This chain's CDR3 is CASSRDRGYGYTF. DNA for the CDR3: TGTGCCAGCTCCCGGGACAGGGGGTATGGCTACACCTTC.

The genes are TRBV7-9 and TRBJ2-1, with D perhaps TRBD1 (6 bases). Trimming took off 1 base at V and 4 bases at J, with 8 bases between the two ends. This CDR3 has 14 residues. Germline loops: CDR1 SEHNR, CDR2 FQNEAQ (reference sequence). CDR3 sequence (DNA): TGTGCCAGCAGCTTAGAAGGACAGTACAATGAGCAGTTCTTC. This sequence encodes CASSLEGQYNEQFF.

The rearrangement links TRBV5-1 to TRBJ2-5; possible D gene TRBD1, 6 bases. Germline CDR1 reads SGHRS; CDR2 reads YFSETQ. The CDR3 is 14 residues long. V was trimmed by 0 bases and J by 1 base, leaving 7 bases between them. The chain's CDR3 is CASSLEDSQETQYF. The DNA for the CDR3 is TGCGCCAGCAGCTTGGAGGACAGCCAAGAGACCCAGTACTTC. The full variable domain, in which reference TRBV5-1 and TRBJ2-5 provide the parts outside the CDR3, is KAGVTQTPRYLIKTRGQQVTLSCSPISGHRSVSWYQQTPGQGLQFLFEYFSETQRNKGNFPGRFSGRQFSNSRSEMNVSTLELGDSALYLCASSLEDSQETQYFGPGTRLLVL.

The chain is built from TRBV2 and TRBJ2-1; 10 bases agree with TRBD2. After removal of 6 bases from V and 0 bases from J, the junction contained 5 bases not matched to a gene. This CDR3 has 16 amino acids. Germline-derived CDR1 and CDR2 are SNHLY and FYNNEI. CDR3 amino acids: CASRRTSGTSYNEQFF. The CDR3 DNA reads as TGTGCCAGCAGAAGGACTAGCGGAACCTCCTACAATGAGCAGTTCTTC.

The CDR3 loop is CASSQGGQGKTETQYF. The CDR3 DNA sequence: TGCGCCAGCAGCCAAGGCGGACAGGGGAAGACAGAGACCCAGTACTTC. This chain uses TRBV4-1 with TRBJ2-5, with TRBD1 matching over 9 bases. V lost 1 base and J lost 4; bases outside the gene matches: 7. CDR1 is MGHRA, CDR2 YSYEKL, per germline. There are 16 residues in the CDR3.

This clone was counted between two and nine times. The rearrangement uses TRBV14 and TRBJ1-2, with 8 bases identical to TRBD1. Germline V gene data show CDR1 as SGHDN and CDR2 as FVKESK. The V gene end was trimmed by 4 bases and the J gene end by 5 bases; junction bases not matched to a gene: 12. There are 16 residues in the CDR3. CDR3 bases: TGTGCCAGCAGCCCCCCCGGTGACAGGGGCGGATATGGCTACACCTTC. It translates to CASSPPGDRGGYGYTF.

This clone was detected once. The J gene is TRBJ2-5, the V gene TRBV10-3; a possible D gene is TRBD1 (6 bases). Deletions cut 2 bases from V and 0 bases from J, with 7 bases between. The CDR3 is 14 residues long. Germline loops: CDR1 ENHRY, CDR2 SYGVKD. The CDR3 DNA follows: TGTGCCATCAGTGAGACAGGGTACCAAGAGACCCAGTACTTC. Protein product: CAISETGYQETQYF.

This chain links TRBV14 with TRBJ2-2, with 8 bases identical to TRBD1. Germline CDR1 SGHDN, CDR2 FVKESK. The CDR3 runs to 17 residues. Trimming removed 5 bases from V and 0 bases from J; junction bases left unmatched: 8. In nucleotides, the CDR3 is TGTGCCAGCAGCGGGGACAGGTCTTACTCGAACACCGGGGAGCTGTTTTTT. The encoded protein is CASSGDRSYSNTGELFF.

This clone was seen a few times. The chain links TRBV11-3 to TRBJ2-1; 9 positions match TRBD2. The CDR3 extends over 15 amino acids. Per germline, CDR1 SGHNT and CDR2 YENEEA. With 1 base clipped from V and 5 bases from J, the junction kept 3 bases outside the gene matches. CDR3 residues: CASSLVGLANNEQFF. In nucleotides, the CDR3 is TGTGCCAGCAGCTTAGTAGGACTAGCGAACAATGAGCAGTTCTTC.

The rearrangement uses TRBV10-3 and TRBJ2-3, with 8 bases lining up with TRBD1. The CDR3 is made up of 13 amino acids. Germline lookup yields CDR1 ENHRY and CDR2 SYGVKD. V gave up 6 bases and J gave up 6 bases; unmatched junction bases: 5. The CDR3 here is CAISPRDRDTQYF. In DNA, the CDR3 is TGTGCCATCAGCCCCCGGGACAGGGATACGCAGTATTTT.

This clone was seen more than once but under ten times. The junction departs from the called germline gene at one end, perhaps through a read error. This chain connects TRBV7-9 to TRBJ2-5; 7 bases fit TRBD1. The germline V gene encodes CDR1 SEHNR and CDR2 FQNEAQ (reference sequence). The CDR3 consists of 17 residues. CDR3 protein: CSSSLVPIRTGQETQYF. The CDR3 nucleotides read TGTTCCAGCAGCTTAGTCCCGATCCGGACAGGCCAAGAGACCCAGTACTTC. The full variable domain, rest sourced from reference TRBV7-9 and TRBJ2-5, is DTGVSQNPRHKITKRGQNVTFRCDPISEHNRLYWYRQTLGQGPEFLTYFQNEAQLEKSRLLSDRFSAERPKGSFSTLEIQRTEQGDSAMYLCSSSLVPIRTGQETQYFGPGTRLLVL.

The chain recombines TRBV2 with TRBJ1-2; the D gene is possibly TRBD1 (6 bases). This CDR3 has 14 amino acids. Trimming cost V 2 bases and J 4 bases, with 11 bases left between them. Germline loops: CDR1 SNHLY, CDR2 FYNNEI. Here the CDR3 reads CASSELRGIYGYTF. CDR3 coding DNA: TGTGCCAGCAGTGAATTAAGGGGGATCTATGGCTACACCTTC.

The chain combines TRBV5-6 with TRBJ2-1, with 8 bases matching TRBD2. Germline V gives CDR1 SGHDT, CDR2 YYEEEE. V gave up 6 bases and J gave up 10 bases; unmatched junction bases: 3. This CDR3 spans 11 amino acids. Here the CDR3 reads CASTRTSEQFF. Written as DNA, the CDR3 is TGTGCCAGCACCAGGACTAGCGAGCAGTTCTTC.

This sequence joins TRBV19 and TRBJ1-2, with 8 bases lining up with TRBD1. The V gene end was trimmed by 8 bases and the J gene end by 1 base; junction bases not matched to a gene: 9. Germline values: CDR1 LNHDA, CDR2 SQIVND (reference sequence). The CDR3 sequence is 15 residues long. The CDR3 region is CASQDREFYNYGYTF. DNA of the CDR3: TGTGCCAGTCAGGACAGGGAGTTTTATAACTATGGCTACACCTTC.

This chain connects TRBV19 to TRBJ1-1, with D perhaps TRBD1 (5 bases). Between the trimmed V and J ends, which lost 1 base and 3 bases, there was a span of 6 bases. This CDR3 has 13 amino acids. Germline assignment: CDR1 LNHDA and CDR2 SQIVND (reference sequence). The CDR3, as DNA: TGTGCCAGTAGTATAGGGGGGGACACTGAAGCTTTCTTT. Translation gives CASSIGGDTEAFF.

CDR3 bases: TGCGCCAGCAGCCAAGAGGGGGAGGTGGCTGAAAAACTGTTTTTT. This codes for CASSQEGEVAEKLFF. This rearrangement joins TRBV4-3 to TRBJ1-4, with D possibly matching TRBD1 (5 bases). V dropped 0 bases and J dropped 7 bases, with 12 bases sitting between them. Germline lookup yields CDR1 LGHNA and CDR2 YSLEER. The CDR3 loop spans 15 amino acids.

The V gene is TRBV19, the J gene TRBJ1-4; D perhaps matches TRBD1 (6 bases). The CDR3 has 15 residues. CDR1 is LNHDA and CDR2 is SQIVND in the germline V gene (reference sequence). With 4 bases removed from V and 3 bases from J, the gap between germline ends came to 12 bases. The CDR3 DNA reads TGTGCCAGTAGTAGATTGACAGGAGCTAATGAAAAACTGTTTTTT. Encoded protein: CASSRLTGANEKLFF. The entire variable domain, with the rest obtained from reference TRBV19 and TRBJ1-4, is as follows: DGGITQSPKYLFRKEGQNVTLSCEQNLNHDAMYWYRQDPGQGLRLIYYSQIVNDFQKGDIAEGYSVSREKKESFPLTVTSAQKNPTAFYLCASSRLTGANEKLFFGSGTQLSVL.

This chain links TRBV15 with TRBJ1-1; no clear D gene. This CDR3 has 15 residues. CDR1 is LNHNV and CDR2 is YYDKDF in the germline V gene (reference sequence). V lost 3 bases, J lost 2 bases, and 13 bases lay in between. In DNA form, the CDR3 reads TGTGCCACCAGCAGCCCTAAGCGGGGAAACACTGAAGCTTTCTTT. Translated: CATSSPKRGNTEAFF.

J is TRBJ2-1 and V is TRBV10-1, with 10 positions matching TRBD1. CDR1 and CDR2 from the germline V gene are WNHNN and SYGVQD (reference sequence). The CDR3 is 15 amino acids. Trimming cost V 6 bases and J 9 bases; bases outside gene matches: 11. The CDR3, as DNA: TGCGCCAGCAGCCCCGGGACAGGGGCAGTTGGTGAGCAGTTCTTC. Encoded protein: CASSPGTGAVGEQFF.